This T cell receptor (beta chain) was captured by sequencing in a study of T cells in Graves' hyperthyroidism and ophthalmopathy. RNA transcripts yielded amplified TCR beta CDR3 regions. The study used the HTBI primer set for a first-round RT-PCR of the TCR CDR3. TCRdb reprocessed the multiplex PCR reads with MiXCR, giving one entry per CDR3 protein. Altogether hundreds of thousands of distinct CDR3 sequences are present, around 22% being singletons, with the ten largest covering approximately 10%. With duration under 3 months, ophthalmopathy was active: Clinical Activity Score at least 3, NOSPECS at least 4. CDR3 size: 16 residues. The V gene's germline CDR1 is SGHAT and CDR2 FQNNGV. Trimming pared 5 bases from V and 2 bases from J, leaving 19 bases between.

This sequence was found in a woman aged 25 to 39 with Graves' ophthalmopathy. Sequencing was done on a sample of blood. The V and J genes are TRBV11-2 and TRBJ2-7, with no clear D. The CDR3 sequence is CASSVSWQASPYEQYF. CDR3 nucleotides: TGTGCCAGCAGCGTGAGTTGGCAGGCGAGCCCCTACGAGCAGTACTTC.